This paragraph covers one T cell receptor (beta chain) sequence. There is no known antigen for this receptor. Qualities for individual bases were not recorded, and no much larger clone is one base off. Receptor amplification or capture employed the immunoSEQ multiplex PCR assay. The immuneACCESS repertoire file appears here via TCRdb, limited to in-frame rearrangements. These files lack a portion of the clones; in checked studies, under half of the deficit traces to unresolved V genes, and the cause of the others is not known. This sample is represented by fewer than 95,000 clones; around 85% of them were singletons. Around a fifth of the sample goes to the ten largest clones. CDR1 and CDR2, looked up from the germline V gene (reference sequence), are SSHAT and FNYEAQ. The junction carries 17 bases between V and J, which are trimmed by 5 bases and 4 bases respectively. From the cysteine through the phenylalanine, the CDR3 covers 15 amino acids. The kept DNA is CDR3 alone, 45 bases in frame from the first base.

This sample is part of a study of control samples from healthy donors and cancer patients (TCRdb year 2020). The source of this sequence is a man aged 25-40 years in good health. Recombination joined TRBV7-7 with TRBJ2-5; TRBD2 could be the D gene, as 5 bases match. The material sequenced was blood. The sequenced DNA: TGTGCCAGCAGCGGCACCCCGGGGAGAATAGAGACCCAGTACTTC. Its protein product is CASSGTPGRIETQYF.